The sequence of this T cell receptor (beta chain) was determined in a study of CD8 T cells in Susac syndrome. The study, taken as a whole, reports: The authors acknowledged that the study's TCR sequencing and HLA analysis involved relatively few individuals.

The multiple sclerosis controls were treatment-naive patients affected by stable or active relapsing-remitting disease. The authors negatively isolated CD8+ and CD4+ T cells and FACS-enriched TEMRA cells. The RNA input was about 0.5 to 1 ug, and it was reverse transcribed with random hexamers. In TCRdb, the immunoSEQ multiplex PCR reads were re-called with MiXCR into one record per CDR3 protein. The repertoire consists of 250,000 to 300,000 distinct CDR3 sequences, with more than 75% occurring once and the leading ten covering over 0.1%. On this clonotype itself: Its antigen is not identified.

The sequenced material came from CD8+ T cells from PBMCs. This TCR was sampled from a human donor with multiple sclerosis.

CDR3 loop: CASRYTGTAYEQYF. The DNA of the CDR3 is TGTGCCAGCAGATACACAGGGACTGCCTACGAGCAGTACTTC. The chain joins TRBV28 to TRBJ2-7, with D possibly called TRBD1 or TRBD2 (6 bases each). Germline V CDR1 and CDR2: MDHEN, SYDVKM. The CDR3 has 14 residues. Trimming left V 6 bases short and J 2 bases short, with 14 bases between. The full variable domain, with the rest looked up from reference TRBV28 and TRBJ2-7, is DVKVTQSSRYLVKRTGEKVFLECVQDMDHENMFWYRQDPGLGLRLIYFSYDVKMKEKGDIPEGYSVSREKKERFSLILESASTNQTSMYLCASRYTGTAYEQYFGPGTRLTVT.